Below are 6 T cell receptor beta chains sequenced from a single sample in a study of blood T cell repertoires in COVID-19. Profiled with immunoSEQ multiplex PCR; TCRdb holds only in-frame clones, not every one. Counted here are some 190,000 clones, roughly 82% occurring once; the ten biggest clones make up 7.8%. Sequencing was done on a sample of peripheral blood. The receptors here all came from a woman aged 60-70 years with COVID-19, enrolled during active disease.

This chain uses TRBV30 with TRBJ1-6; D call uncertain. The V gene's germline CDR1 is GTSNPN and CDR2 SVGIG (reference sequence). The CDR3 runs 17 residues. V was cut by 2 bases and J by 6 bases, with 20 bases left in between. CDR3 DNA sequence: TGTGCCTGGAGTCCCGGAGGGTTTCGGCCGATTAATTCACCCCTCCACTTT. Its protein is CAWSPGGFRPINSPLHF.

This clone was seen a handful of times. The chain recombines TRBV28 with TRBJ2-5; the D gene is possibly TRBD2 (5 bases). Trimming took 2 bases from V and 2 from J, leaving 12 bases between them. The CDR3 is 15 residues long. Germline V gives CDR1 MDHEN, CDR2 SYDVKM. The CDR3 DNA is TGTGCCAGCAGTTTAATTTTGGGGAGACAAGAGACCCAGTACTTC. This codes for CASSLILGRQETQYF.

The chain links TRBV29-1 to TRBJ1-4, with 9 positions matching TRBD1. This CDR3 has 12 amino acids. Germline V gene sequence: CDR1 SQVTM, CDR2 ANQGSEA. The ends lost 3 bases at V and 7 bases at J; junction bases unmatched: 0. CDR3 loop: CSVEGQGEKLFF. Written as DNA, the CDR3 is TGCAGCGTTGAGGGACAGGGTGAAAAACTGTTTTTT.

CDR3 DNA sequence: TGTGCCAGCAGCCAAGGGACTGTCGGAGGGAGGTGGTTCTACGAGCAGTACTTC. This gives the protein CASSQGTVGGRWFYEQYF. The J gene is TRBJ2-7, the V gene TRBV14; TRBD2 is a possible D gene (6 bases). The V gene lost 1 base and the J gene lost 3 bases, with 22 bases spanning the gap. This CDR3 is built from 18 residues. Germline V gene data show CDR1 as SGHDN and CDR2 as FVKESK.

V gene TRBV18 combines with J gene TRBJ2-2; 8 positions agree with TRBD1. V lost 2 bases and J lost 1; bases outside the gene matches: 0. The CDR3 has 15 residues. Germline values: CDR1 KGHSH, CDR2 LQKENI. CDR3 loop: CASSPGTGNTGELFF. CDR3 in DNA: TGTGCCAGCTCACCAGGGACAGGGAACACCGGGGAGCTGTTTTTT.

The sample holds one count of this clone. The gene calls are TRBV7-2 and TRBJ2-3; no clear D. Germline V gives CDR1 SGHTA, CDR2 FQGNSA. The CDR3 runs 13 residues. The V end was cut by 1 base, the J end by 4 bases, with 6 bases between. The CDR3 sequence: CASSLGLADTQYF. The DNA for the CDR3 is TGTGCCAGCAGCTTAGGTCTCGCAGATACGCAGTATTTT.